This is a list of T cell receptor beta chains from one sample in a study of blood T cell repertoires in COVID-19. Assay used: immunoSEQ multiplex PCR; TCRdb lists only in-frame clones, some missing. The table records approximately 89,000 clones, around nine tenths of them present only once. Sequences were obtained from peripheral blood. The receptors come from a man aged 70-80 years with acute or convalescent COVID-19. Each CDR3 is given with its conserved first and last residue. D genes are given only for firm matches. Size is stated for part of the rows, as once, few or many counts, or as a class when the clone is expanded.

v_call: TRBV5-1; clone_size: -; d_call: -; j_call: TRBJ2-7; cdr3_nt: TGCGCCAGCAGGTTGACAGCCACCTACGAGCAGTACTTC; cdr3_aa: CASRLTATYEQYF
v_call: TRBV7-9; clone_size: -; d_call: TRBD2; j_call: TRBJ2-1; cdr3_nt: TGTGCCAGCAGCTTAGCGGCTAGCGGGGGGATGGAGCAGTTCTTC; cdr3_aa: CASSLAASGGMEQFF
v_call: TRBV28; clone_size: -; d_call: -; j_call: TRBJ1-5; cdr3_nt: TGTGCCAGCAGTTTATTCGGGGGGAATCAGCCCCAGCATTTT; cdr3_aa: CASSLFGGNQPQHF
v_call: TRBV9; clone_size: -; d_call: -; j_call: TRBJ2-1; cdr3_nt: TGTGCCAGCAGCGTAGAACCCCGGGGGAGAGGCAATGAGCAGTTCTTC; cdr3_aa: CASSVEPRGRGNEQFF
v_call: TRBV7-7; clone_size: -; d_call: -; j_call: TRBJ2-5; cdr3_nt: TGTGCTAGCAGCGCGACACAGGGAGTCCAAGAGACCCAGTACTTC; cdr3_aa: CASSATQGVQETQYF
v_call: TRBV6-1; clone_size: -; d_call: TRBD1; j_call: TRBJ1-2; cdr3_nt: TGTGCCAGCAGTGAATCCAGGGGGCTCTACTATGGCTACACCTTC; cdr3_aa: CASSESRGLYYGYTF
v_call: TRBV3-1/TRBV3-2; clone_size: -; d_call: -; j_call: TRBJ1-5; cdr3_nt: TGTGCCAGCAGCCAAGCTTGGGGGCTCAATCAGCCCCAGCATTTT; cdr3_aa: CASSQAWGLNQPQHF
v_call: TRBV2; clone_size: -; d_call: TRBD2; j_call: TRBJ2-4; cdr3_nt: TGTGCCAGCAGTGATTCCGGGGGGGCCGGAAACATTCAGTACTTC; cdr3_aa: CASSDSGGAGNIQYF
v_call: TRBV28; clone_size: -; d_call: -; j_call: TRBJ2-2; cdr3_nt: TGTGCCAGCAGTTTACGGCGGGCGGCCACCGGGGAGCTGTTTTTT; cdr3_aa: CASSLRRAATGELFF
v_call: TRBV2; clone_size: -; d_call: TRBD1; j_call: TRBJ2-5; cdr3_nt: TGTGCCAGCAGGAAAGGGACAGGGAAGGAGACCCAGTACTTC; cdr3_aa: CASRKGTGKETQYF
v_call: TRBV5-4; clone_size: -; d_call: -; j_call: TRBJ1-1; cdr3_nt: TGTGCCAGCAGCTTGGCGGGGGGGCTGGACACTGAAGCTTTCTTT; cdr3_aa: CASSLAGGLDTEAFF
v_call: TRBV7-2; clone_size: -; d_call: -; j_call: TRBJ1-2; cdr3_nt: TGTGCCAGCAGCCGTGACAGAGCTTCCTATGGCTACACCTTC; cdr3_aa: CASSRDRASYGYTF
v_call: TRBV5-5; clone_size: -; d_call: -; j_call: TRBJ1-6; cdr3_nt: TGTGCCAGCAGCCCACTCAGTACCTCCGGGACACCAAATTCACCCCTCCACTTT; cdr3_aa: CASSPLSTSGTPNSPLHF
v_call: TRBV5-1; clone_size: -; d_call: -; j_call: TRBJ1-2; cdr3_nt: TGCGCCAGCAGCTCGGACGGGGCTAACTATGGCTACACCTTC; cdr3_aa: CASSSDGANYGYTF
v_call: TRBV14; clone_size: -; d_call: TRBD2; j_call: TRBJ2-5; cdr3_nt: TGTGCCAGCAGCCAAGAGCGGGGGGGCCGAGAGACCCAGTACTTC; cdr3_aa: CASSQERGGRETQYF
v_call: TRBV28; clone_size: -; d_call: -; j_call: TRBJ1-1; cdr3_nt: TGTGCCAGCAGTTTCCGGTTTCATCTTTCGGAGGACCCGAACACTGAAGCTTTCTTT; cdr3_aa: CASSFRFHLSEDPNTEAFF
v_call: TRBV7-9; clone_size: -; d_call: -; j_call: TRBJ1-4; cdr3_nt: TGTGCCAGCAGCTCCTCAGGGCCTAGAACTAATGAAAAACTGTTTTTT; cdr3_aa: CASSSSGPRTNEKLFF
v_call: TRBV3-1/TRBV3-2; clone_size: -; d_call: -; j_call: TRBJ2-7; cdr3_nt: TGTGCCAGCAGCCAGGGCAACTCCTACGAGCAGTACTTC; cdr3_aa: CASSQGNSYEQYF
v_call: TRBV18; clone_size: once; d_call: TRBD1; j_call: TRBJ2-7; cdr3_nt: TGTGCCAGCTCATCAACCGGACAGGCCCTAGTCGAGCAGTACTTC; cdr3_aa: CASSSTGQALVEQYF
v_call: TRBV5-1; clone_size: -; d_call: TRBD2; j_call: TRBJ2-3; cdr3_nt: TGCGCCAGCAGCTTGGCAAGCTCGACTAGCGGGGGCACAGATACGCAGTATTTT; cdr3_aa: CASSLASSTSGGTDTQYF
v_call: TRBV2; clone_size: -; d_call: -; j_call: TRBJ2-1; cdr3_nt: TGTGCCAGCAAGGCTAGCTCCTACAATGAGCAGTTCTTC; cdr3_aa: CASKASSYNEQFF
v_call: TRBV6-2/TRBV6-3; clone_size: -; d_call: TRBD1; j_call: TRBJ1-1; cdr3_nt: TGTGCCAGCAGTTACTCCACACGGATCCGTCCGGGACAGAACTCCGCTAGAGAAGCTTTCTTT; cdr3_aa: CASSYSTRIRPGQNSAREAFF
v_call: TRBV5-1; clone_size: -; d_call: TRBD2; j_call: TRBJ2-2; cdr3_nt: TGCGCCAGCAGCTTGGGGTGGACTAGCGAATCCGGGGAGCTGTTTTTT; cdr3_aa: CASSLGWTSESGELFF
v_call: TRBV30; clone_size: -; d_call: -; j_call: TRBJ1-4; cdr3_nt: TGTGCTGTTTCTAGACAGAGTAATGAAAAACTGTTTTTT; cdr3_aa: CAVSRQSNEKLFF
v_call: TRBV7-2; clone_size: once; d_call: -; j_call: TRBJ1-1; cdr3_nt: TGTGCCAGCAGCGCACCGGGACTCTTAAACACTGAAGCTTTCTTT; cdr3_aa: CASSAPGLLNTEAFF
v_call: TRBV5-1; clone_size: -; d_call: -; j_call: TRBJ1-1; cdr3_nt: TGCGCCAGCCTACAGGGAGGGAACTCCCTGAACACTGAAGCTTTCTTT; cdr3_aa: CASLQGGNSLNTEAFF
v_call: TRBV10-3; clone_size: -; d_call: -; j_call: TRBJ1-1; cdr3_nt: TGTGCCATGACAGAGACACTTAACACTGAAGCTTTCTTT; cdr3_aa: CAMTETLNTEAFF
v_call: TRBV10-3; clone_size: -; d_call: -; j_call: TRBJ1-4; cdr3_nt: TGTGCCACGGGGGGTCAGAATGAAAAACTGTTTTTT; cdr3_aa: CATGGQNEKLFF
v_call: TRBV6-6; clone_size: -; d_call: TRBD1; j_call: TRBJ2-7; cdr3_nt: TGTGCCAGCAGTTACGGTACCGGGACAGGGGGCAACGAGCAGTACTTC; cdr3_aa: CASSYGTGTGGNEQYF
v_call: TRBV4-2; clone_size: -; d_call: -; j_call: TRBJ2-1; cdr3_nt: TGTGCCAGCAGCCAAGATTGGGAGGCAAGGAGCTCCTACAATGAGCAGTTCTTC; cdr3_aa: CASSQDWEARSSYNEQFF
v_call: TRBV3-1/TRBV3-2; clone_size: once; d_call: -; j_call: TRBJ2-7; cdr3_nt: TGTGCCAGCAGCCAAGTTGAGGGTTCATACGAGCAGTACTTC; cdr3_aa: CASSQVEGSYEQYF
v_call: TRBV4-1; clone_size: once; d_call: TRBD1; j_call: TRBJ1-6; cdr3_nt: TGCGCCAGCAGCCACAAAGACAGGGCTTATAATTCACCCCTCCACTTT; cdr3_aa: CASSHKDRAYNSPLHF
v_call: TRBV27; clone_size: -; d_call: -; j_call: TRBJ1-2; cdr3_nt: TGTGCCAGCAGTTTATCAAGGAGGGCCTATGGCTACACCTTC; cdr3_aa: CASSLSRRAYGYTF
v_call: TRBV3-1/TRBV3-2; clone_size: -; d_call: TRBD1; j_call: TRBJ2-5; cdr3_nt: TGTGCCAGCAGAGACAGGGGATTTCAAGAGACCCAGTACTTC; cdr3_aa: CASRDRGFQETQYF
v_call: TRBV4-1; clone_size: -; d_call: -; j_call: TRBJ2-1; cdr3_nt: TGCGCCAGCAGCCAAATGACTGACAATGAGCAGTTCTTC; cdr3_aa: CASSQMTDNEQFF